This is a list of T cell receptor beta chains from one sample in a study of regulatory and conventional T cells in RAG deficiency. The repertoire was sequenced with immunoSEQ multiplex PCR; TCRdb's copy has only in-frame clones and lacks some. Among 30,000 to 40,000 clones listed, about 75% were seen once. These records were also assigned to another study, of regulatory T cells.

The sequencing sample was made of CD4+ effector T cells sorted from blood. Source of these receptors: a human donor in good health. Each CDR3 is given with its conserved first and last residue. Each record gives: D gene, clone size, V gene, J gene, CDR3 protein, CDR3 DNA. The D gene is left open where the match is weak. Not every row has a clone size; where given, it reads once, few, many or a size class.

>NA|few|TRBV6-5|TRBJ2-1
CASSYTYYNEQFF
TGTGCCAGCAGTTACACTTACTACAATGAGCAGTTCTTC
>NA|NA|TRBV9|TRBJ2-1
CASSPRAFMGEQFF
TGTGCCAGCAGCCCCAGAGCGTTTATGGGTGAGCAGTTCTTC
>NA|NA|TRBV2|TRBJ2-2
CASSGLRAGELFF
TGTGCCAGCAGTGGACTGAGGGCCGGGGAGCTGTTTTTT
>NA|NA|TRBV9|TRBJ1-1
CASSVEGQNTEAFF
TGTGCCAGCAGCGTAGAGGGACAGAACACTGAAGCTTTCTTT
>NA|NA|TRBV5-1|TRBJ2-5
CASSPPLSGRGEETQYF
TGCGCCAGCAGCCCCCCATTGTCCGGGCGTGGGGAAGAGACCCAGTACTTC
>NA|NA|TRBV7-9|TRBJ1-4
CASSLGYGPGTEKLFF
TGTGCCAGCAGCTTAGGTTATGGTCCTGGCACCGAAAAACTGTTTTTT
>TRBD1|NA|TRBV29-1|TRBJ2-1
CSVVNRGQGNEQFF
TGCAGCGTTGTGAACAGGGGGCAAGGGAATGAGCAGTTCTTC
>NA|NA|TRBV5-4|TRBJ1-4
CASSRGGQGQEEKLFF
TGTGCCAGCAGCCGGGGAGGTCAGGGTCAGGAAGAAAAACTGTTTTTT
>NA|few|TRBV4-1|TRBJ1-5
CASSQDLWAGQPQHF
TGCGCCAGCAGCCAAGATCTCTGGGCTGGGCAGCCCCAGCATTTT
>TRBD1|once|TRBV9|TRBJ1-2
CASSRDRSYGYTF
TGTGCCAGCAGCCGGGACAGGTCCTATGGCTACACCTTC
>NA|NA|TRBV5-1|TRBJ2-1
CASSFDNEQFF
TGCGCCAGCAGCTTTGACAATGAGCAGTTCTTC
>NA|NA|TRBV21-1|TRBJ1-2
CASSPQGPFYGYTF
TGTGCCAGCAGCCCTCAGGGACCTTTCTATGGCTACACCTTC
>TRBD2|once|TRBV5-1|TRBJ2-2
CASSFRLAENTGELFF
TGCGCCAGCAGCTTTAGACTAGCGGAGAACACCGGGGAGCTGTTTTTT
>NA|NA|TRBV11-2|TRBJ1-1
CASSLLGSRNTEAFF
TGTGCCAGCAGCTTATTAGGCTCCAGGAACACTGAAGCTTTCTTT
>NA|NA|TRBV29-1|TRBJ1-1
CSVVRVSEAFF
TGCAGCGTTGTTAGGGTGAGTGAAGCTTTCTTT
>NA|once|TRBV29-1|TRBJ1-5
CSVEEGSNQPQHF
TGCAGCGTTGAAGAGGGGAGCAATCAGCCCCAGCATTTT
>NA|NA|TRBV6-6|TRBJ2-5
CASMIAQETQYF
TGTGCCAGCATGATAGCCCAAGAGACCCAGTACTTC
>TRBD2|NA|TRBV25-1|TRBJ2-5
CASSEVTSGKETQYF
TGTGCCAGCAGTGAGGTGACTAGCGGTAAAGAGACCCAGTACTTC
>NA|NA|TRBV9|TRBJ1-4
CASSSTGINEKLFF
TGTGCCAGCAGCAGTACAGGGATTAATGAAAAACTGTTTTTT
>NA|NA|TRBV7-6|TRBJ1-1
CASSLEPLNTEAFF
TGTGCCAGCAGCTTGGAACCGCTGAACACTGAAGCTTTCTTT
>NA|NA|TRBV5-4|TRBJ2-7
CASSYDPDSATYEQYF
TGTGCCAGCAGTTATGACCCTGACAGTGCTACCTACGAGCAGTACTTC
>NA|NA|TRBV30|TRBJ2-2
CAWSVRSDGANTGELFF
TGTGCCTGGAGTGTTCGATCAGACGGGGCTAACACCGGGGAGCTGTTTTTT
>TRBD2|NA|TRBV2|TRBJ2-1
CASSLIPGSGGDSYNEQFF
TGTGCCAGCAGTCTAATACCCGGAAGCGGGGGGGACTCCTACAATGAGCAGTTCTTC
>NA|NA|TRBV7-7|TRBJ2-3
CASSLVVEDTQYF
TGTGCTAGCAGCTTAGTGGTCGAAGATACGCAGTATTTT
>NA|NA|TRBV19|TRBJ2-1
CASSESPRGPQFF
TGTGCCAGTAGTGAATCGCCCAGGGGTCCTCAGTTCTTC